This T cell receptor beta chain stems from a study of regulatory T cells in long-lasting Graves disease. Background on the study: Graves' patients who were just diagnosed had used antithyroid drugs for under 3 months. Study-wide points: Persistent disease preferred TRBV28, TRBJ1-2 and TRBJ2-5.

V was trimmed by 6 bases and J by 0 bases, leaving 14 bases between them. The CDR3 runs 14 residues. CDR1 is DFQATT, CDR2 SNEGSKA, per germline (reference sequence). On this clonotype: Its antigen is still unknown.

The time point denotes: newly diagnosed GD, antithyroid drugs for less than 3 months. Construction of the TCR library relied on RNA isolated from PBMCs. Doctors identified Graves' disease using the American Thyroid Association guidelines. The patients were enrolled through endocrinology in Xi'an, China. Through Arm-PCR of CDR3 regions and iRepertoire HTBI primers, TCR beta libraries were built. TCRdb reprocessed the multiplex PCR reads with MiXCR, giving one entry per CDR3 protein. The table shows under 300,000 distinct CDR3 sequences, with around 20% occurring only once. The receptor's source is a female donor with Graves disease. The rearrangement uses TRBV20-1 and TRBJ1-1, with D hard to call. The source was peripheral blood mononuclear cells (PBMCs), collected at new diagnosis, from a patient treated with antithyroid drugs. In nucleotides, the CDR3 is TGCAGTGCGCCCCGAGGTCAAGTGAACACTGAAGCTTTCTTT. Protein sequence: CSAPRGQVNTEAFF.